Listed below are T cell receptor beta chains from one sample, sequenced in a study of T cells in Graves' hyperthyroidism and ophthalmopathy. TCRdb redid the calling of the multiplex PCR reads with MiXCR, one entry per CDR3 protein. Among fewer than 650,000 distinct CDR3 sequences listed, 35% to 50% were seen once. Sequencing was done on a sample of peripheral blood or thyroid tissue (not recorded which). The receptors originated from an adult woman with Graves' disease, either hyperthyroidism or ophthalmopathy (not recorded which). The CDR3 runs from the conserved cysteine through the conserved F or W. Clone size appears in some rows only: once, few, many, or a class for an expanded clone.

clone size	V gene	J gene	CDR3 protein
many	TRBV11-1	TRBJ1-1	CASSPDPKGGTEAFF
-	TRBV5-1	TRBJ2-6	CASSPETGANVLTF
-	TRBV7-9	TRBJ2-7	CASSAPGLADYEQYF
many	TRBV7-9	TRBJ2-2	CASSSRDSPGELFF
-	TRBV20-1	TRBJ1-2	CSAGQGPDYGYTF
-	TRBV20-1	TRBJ2-2	CSATPPGQKNTGELFF
many	TRBV7-9	TRBJ2-2	CASRPSGTTGELFF
-	TRBV7-2	TRBJ2-7	CASSLAEGQGLEQYF
-	TRBV3-1	TRBJ1-2	CASSQDRQRSYGYTF
-	TRBV20-1	TRBJ1-1	CSGTRTGGKVAEAFF
-	TRBV10-3	TRBJ2-6	CAISDLAGGWAYVLTF
-	TRBV7-9	TRBJ2-5	CASSLRRSQGTQYF
-	TRBV7-9	TRBJ1-1	CASSLTGKNTEAFF
once	TRBV29-1	TRBJ1-5	CSVQGEVSYEHF
-	TRBV6-1	TRBJ1-4	CASSRDPDGSEKLFF
-	TRBV9	TRBJ1-5	CASSSYGNQPQHF
-	TRBV28	TRBJ2-5	CASSSISGSRTQYF
-	TRBV7-2	TRBJ1-1	CASSLMGGRNTEAFF
many	TRBV12-3/TRBV12-4	TRBJ2-7	CASGTDSTYEQYF
-	TRBV7-2	TRBJ2-2	CASSEDRYGELFF
-	TRBV7-9	TRBJ1-6	CASSKTGSNNSPLHF
many	TRBV5-5	TRBJ2-3	CASSFGPNTDTQYF
-	TRBV7-2	TRBJ1-4	CAKPWGDSQVAATNEKLFF
-	TRBV10-3	TRBJ1-6	CAISESRQGPGVPLHF
many	TRBV20-1	TRBJ2-5	CSASRRAGERETQYF
-	TRBV6-4	TRBJ2-6	CASSDSGAGANVLTF
many	TRBV15	TRBJ1-5	CATSRSFRRGSNQPQHF
-	TRBV2	TRBJ2-5	CASSPLPLANEETQYF
-	TRBV5-1	TRBJ2-5	CASSYRDSQETQYF
-	TRBV11-2	TRBJ2-5	CASSLDLVFLETQYF
-	TRBV15	TRBJ2-5	CATSRARETRETQYF
-	TRBV10-3	TRBJ2-7	CAIRSEAGGPFEQYF
-	TRBV4-1	TRBJ2-5	CASSHHSSKTQYF
-	TRBV7-1	TRBJ2-5	CASSHPWEETQYF
few	TRBV10-3	TRBJ2-2	CAISEGTRYTGELFF
-	TRBV20-1	TRBJ2-5	CSASVMKEAGGFHETQYF
-	TRBV7-6	TRBJ1-1	CACSAGGPTLSGTEAFF
-	TRBV29-1	TRBJ1-1	CSVGTDNTEAFF
-	TRBV2	TRBJ1-1	CASSMTGSHTEAFF
-	TRBV7-2	TRBJ1-2	CASSSGQISYGYTF
-	TRBV4-3	TRBJ1-6	CASSQNGGGRSPLHF
-	TRBV20-1	TRBJ1-5	CSARDRSANQPQHF
-	TRBV10-3	TRBJ1-1	CATREHDINTEAFF
many	TRBV10-3	TRBJ1-6	CAISEFDRGRPAPLHF
many	TRBV7-8	TRBJ2-5	CASSNSGTGGRIRSQETQYF
once	TRBV5-1	TRBJ2-6	CASSLSPGRFSGANVLTF